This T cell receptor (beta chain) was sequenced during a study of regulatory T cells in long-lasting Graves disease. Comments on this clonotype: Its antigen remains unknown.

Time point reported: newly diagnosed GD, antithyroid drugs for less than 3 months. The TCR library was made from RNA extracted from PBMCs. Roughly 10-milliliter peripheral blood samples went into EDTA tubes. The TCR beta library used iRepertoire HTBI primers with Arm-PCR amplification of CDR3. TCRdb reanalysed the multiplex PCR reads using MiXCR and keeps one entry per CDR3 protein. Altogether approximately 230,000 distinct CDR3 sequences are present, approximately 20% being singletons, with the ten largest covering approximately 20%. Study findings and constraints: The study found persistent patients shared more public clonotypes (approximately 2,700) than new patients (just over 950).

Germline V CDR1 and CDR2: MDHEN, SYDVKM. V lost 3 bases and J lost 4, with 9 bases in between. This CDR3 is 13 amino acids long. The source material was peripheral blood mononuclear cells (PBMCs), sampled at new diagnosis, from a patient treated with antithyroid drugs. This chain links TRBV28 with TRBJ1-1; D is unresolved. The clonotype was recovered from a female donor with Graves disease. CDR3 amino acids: CASSLLGRTEAFF. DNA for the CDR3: TGTGCCAGCAGTTTGTTAGGGCGCACTGAAGCTTTCTTT.